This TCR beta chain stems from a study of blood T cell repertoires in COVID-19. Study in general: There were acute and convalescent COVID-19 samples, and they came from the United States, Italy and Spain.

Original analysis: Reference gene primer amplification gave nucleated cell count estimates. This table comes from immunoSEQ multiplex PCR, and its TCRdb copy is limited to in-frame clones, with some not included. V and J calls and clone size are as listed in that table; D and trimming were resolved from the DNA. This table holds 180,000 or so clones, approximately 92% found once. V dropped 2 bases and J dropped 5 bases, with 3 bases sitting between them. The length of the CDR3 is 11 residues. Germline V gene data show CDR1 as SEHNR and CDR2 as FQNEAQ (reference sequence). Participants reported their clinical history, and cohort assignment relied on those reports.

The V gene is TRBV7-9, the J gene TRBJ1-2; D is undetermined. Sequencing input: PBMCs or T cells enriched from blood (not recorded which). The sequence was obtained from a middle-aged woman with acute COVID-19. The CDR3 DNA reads TGTGCCAGCAGCTTATATTATGGCTACACCTTC. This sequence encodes CASSLYYGYTF.